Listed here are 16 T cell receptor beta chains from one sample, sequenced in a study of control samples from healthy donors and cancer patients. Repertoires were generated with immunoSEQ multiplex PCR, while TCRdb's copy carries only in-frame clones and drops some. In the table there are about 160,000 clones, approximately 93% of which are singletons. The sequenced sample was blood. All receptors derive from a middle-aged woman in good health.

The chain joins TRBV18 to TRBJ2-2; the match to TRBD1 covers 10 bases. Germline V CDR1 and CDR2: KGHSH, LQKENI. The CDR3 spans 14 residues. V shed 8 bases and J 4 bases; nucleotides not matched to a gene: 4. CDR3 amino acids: CASRTGGSTGELFF. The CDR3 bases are TGTGCCAGCCGGACAGGGGGAAGCACCGGGGAGCTGTTTTTT.

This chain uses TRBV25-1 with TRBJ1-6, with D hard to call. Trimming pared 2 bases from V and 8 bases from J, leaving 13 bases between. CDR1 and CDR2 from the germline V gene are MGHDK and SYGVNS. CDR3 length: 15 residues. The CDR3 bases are TGTGCCAGCAGTGAAGGATGGGGATTTTATTCACCCCTCCACTTT. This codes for CASSEGWGFYSPLHF.

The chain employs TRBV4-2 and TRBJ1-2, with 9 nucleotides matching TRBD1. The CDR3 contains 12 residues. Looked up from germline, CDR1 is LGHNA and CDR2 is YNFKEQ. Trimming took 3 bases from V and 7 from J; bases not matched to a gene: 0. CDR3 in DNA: TGTGCCAGCAGCCAGGACAGGGGTGGCTACACCTTC. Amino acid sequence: CASSQDRGGYTF.

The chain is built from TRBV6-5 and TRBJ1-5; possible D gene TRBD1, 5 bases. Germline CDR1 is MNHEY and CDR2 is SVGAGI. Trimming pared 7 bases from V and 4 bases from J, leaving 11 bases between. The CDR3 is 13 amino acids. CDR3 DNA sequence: TGTGCCAGCACCCCGGGACTTAATCAGCCCCAGCATTTT. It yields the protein CASTPGLNQPQHF.

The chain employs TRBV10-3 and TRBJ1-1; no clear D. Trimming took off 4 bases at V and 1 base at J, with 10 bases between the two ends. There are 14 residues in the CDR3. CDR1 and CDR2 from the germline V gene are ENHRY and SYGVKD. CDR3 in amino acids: CAISGPTRNTEAFF. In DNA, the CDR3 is TGTGCCATCAGTGGTCCGACCAGGAACACTGAAGCTTTCTTT.

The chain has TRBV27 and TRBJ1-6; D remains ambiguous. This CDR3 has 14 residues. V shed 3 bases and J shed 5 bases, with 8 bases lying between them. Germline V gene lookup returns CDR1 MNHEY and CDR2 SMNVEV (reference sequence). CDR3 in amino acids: CASSLPANNSPLHF. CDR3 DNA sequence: TGTGCCAGCAGTTTGCCAGCTAATAATTCACCCCTCCACTTT.

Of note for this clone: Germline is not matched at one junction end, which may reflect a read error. The CDR3, as DNA: TGTGCCAGCAGTGCGGGGGGGCTGGGGAGCATTCAGCCCCAGCATTTT. This codes for CASSAGGLGSIQPQHF. The V call is TRBV6-2 or TRBV6-3, the J call TRBJ1-5; D may be TRBD1 (6 bases). Germline CDR1 and CDR2: MNHEY and SVGEGT. The CDR3 runs to 16 residues.

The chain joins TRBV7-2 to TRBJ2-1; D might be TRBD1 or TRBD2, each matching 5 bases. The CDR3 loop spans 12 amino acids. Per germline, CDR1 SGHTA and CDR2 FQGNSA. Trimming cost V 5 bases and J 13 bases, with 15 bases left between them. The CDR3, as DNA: TGTGCCAGCAGCCCTCAGGGAGTCGGCCAGTTCTTC. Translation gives CASSPQGVGQFF.

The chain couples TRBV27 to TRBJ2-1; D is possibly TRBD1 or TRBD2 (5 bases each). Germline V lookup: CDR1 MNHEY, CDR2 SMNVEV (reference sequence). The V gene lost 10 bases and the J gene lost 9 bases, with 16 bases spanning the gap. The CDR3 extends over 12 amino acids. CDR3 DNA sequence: TGTGCCACCCGGTTGGGGACGGGTGAGCAGTTCTTC. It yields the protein CATRLGTGEQFF.

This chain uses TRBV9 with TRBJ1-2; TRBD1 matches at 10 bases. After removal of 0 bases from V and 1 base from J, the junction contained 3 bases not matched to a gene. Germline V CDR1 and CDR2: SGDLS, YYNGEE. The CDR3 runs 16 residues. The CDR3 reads CASSVGRDRGNYGYTF. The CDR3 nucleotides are TGTGCCAGCAGCGTAGGTAGGGACAGGGGTAACTATGGCTACACCTTC.

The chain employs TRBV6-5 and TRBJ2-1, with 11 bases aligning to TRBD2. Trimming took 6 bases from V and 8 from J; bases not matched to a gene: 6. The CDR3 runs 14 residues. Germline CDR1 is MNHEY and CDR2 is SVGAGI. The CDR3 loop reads CASRSSGRADEQFF. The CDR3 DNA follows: TGTGCCAGCAGGAGTAGCGGGAGGGCCGATGAGCAGTTCTTC.

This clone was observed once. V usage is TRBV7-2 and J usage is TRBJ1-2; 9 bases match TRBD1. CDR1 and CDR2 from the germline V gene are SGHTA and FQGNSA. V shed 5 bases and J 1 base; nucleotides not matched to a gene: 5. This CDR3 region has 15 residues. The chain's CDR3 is CASSARTGDNYGYTF. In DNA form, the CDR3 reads TGTGCCAGCAGCGCGCGGACAGGGGATAACTATGGCTACACCTTC. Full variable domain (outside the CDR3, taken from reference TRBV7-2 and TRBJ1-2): GAGVSQSPSNKVTEKGKDVELRCDPISGHTALYWYRQSLGQGLEFLIYFQGNSAPDKSGLPSDRFSAERTGGSVSTLTIQRTQQEDSAVYLCASSARTGDNYGYTFGSGTRLTVV.

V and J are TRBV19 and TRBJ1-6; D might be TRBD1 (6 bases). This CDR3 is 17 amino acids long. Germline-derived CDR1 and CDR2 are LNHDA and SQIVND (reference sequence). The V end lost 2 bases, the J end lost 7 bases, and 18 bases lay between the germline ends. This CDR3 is CASSIISGDKPNSPLHF. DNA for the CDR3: TGTGCCAGTAGTATAATTTCAGGGGACAAGCCCAATTCACCCCTCCACTTT.

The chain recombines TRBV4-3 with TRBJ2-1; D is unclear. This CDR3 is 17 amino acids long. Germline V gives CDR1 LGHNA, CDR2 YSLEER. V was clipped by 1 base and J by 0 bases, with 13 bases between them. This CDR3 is CASSQGLDLSSYNEQFF. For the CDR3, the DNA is TGCGCCAGCAGCCAAGGGCTTGACCTGAGCTCCTACAATGAGCAGTTCTTC.

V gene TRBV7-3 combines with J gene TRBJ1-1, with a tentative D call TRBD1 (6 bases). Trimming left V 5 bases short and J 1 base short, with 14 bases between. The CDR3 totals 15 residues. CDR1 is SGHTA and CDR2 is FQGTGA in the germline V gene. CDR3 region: CASSPMDSRNTEAFF. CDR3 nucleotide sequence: TGTGCCAGCAGCCCCATGGACAGTCGGAACACTGAAGCTTTCTTT. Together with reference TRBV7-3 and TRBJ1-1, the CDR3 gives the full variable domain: GAGVSQTPSNKVTEKGKYVELRCDPISGHTALYWYRQSLGQGPEFLIYFQGTGAADDSGLPNDRFFAVRPEGSVSTLKIQRTERGDSAVYLCASSPMDSRNTEAFFGQGTRLTVV.

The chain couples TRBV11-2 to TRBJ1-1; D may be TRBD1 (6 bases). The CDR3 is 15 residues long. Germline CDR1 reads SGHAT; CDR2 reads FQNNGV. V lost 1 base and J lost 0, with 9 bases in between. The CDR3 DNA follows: TGTGCCAGCAGCTTAGCAGGGGCGATGAACACTGAAGCTTTCTTT. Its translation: CASSLAGAMNTEAFF.